Each of the 20 T cell receptor beta chains below was sequenced from the same sample in a study of cytomegalovirus exposure and HLA in healthy donors. The study ran its PCR with 60 Vbeta and 13 Jbeta primers. The data were produced by immunoSEQ multiplex PCR, yet TCRdb's version contains in-frame clones alone and is incomplete. There are roughly 290,000 clones in the sample; around 90% occur only once, and less than 2.5% lies in the top ten. Specimen: PBMCs. The receptor source for this set is a woman aged 18-29 years in good health and CMV-seronegative.

This chain uses TRBV6-5 with TRBJ1-2, with D perhaps matching TRBD1 (6 bases). The germline V gene has CDR1 MNHEY and CDR2 SVGAGI. Trimming removed 6 bases at V and 2 bases at J, with 13 bases between. The CDR3 has 14 amino acids. The CDR3 DNA reads TGTGCCAGCAGAACACTGGACAGAAACTATGGCTACACCTTC. Its protein product is CASRTLDRNYGYTF.

This chain links TRBV2 with TRBJ2-1; perhaps TRBD2 as D (5 bases). The CDR3 contains 13 residues. The ends were cut back, 8 bases at V and 0 bases at J, with 8 bases in the middle. Germline lookup yields CDR1 SNHLY and CDR2 FYNNEI. The CDR3 DNA reads TGTGCCAGCCTGGACTCCTCCTACAATGAGCAGTTCTTC. As protein: CASLDSSYNEQFF.

V usage is TRBV5-6 and J usage is TRBJ2-7; D not resolved. V shed 3 bases and J shed 3 bases, with 7 bases lying between them. This CDR3 has 12 residues. Germline V CDR1 and CDR2: SGHDT, YYEEEE. CDR3 in DNA: TGTGCCAGCAGCTATAGCTACTACGAGCAGTACTTC. Translated, it gives CASSYSYYEQYF.

This clone was detected only once. The chain uses TRBV2 and TRBJ2-7; 11 bases agree with TRBD1. V was pared by 2 bases and J by 4 bases, with 4 bases of the junction left unmatched. Germline V gene data show CDR1 as SNHLY and CDR2 as FYNNEI. CDR3 length: 15 amino acids. The CDR3 DNA sequence: TGTGCCAGCAGTGAATCCGGGACAGGGGGGTACGAGCAGTACTTC. This gives the protein CASSESGTGGYEQYF.

The CDR3: CASSPLLQGQETQYF. The CDR3 DNA reads as TGTGCCAGCAGCCCATTATTACAGGGACAAGAGACCCAGTACTTC. This chain connects TRBV5-8 to TRBJ2-5; D might be TRBD1 (6 bases). CDR1 SGHTS and CDR2 YDEGEE come from the germline V gene. The CDR3 runs 15 residues. Trimming stripped 4 bases from V and 2 bases from J, with 15 bases between.

The genes are TRBV14 and TRBJ1-1, with TRBD1 as a possible D gene (5 bases). The CDR3 length is 16 residues. CDR1 is SGHDN and CDR2 is FVKESK in the germline V gene. Trimming pared 1 base from V and 4 bases from J, leaving 16 bases between. DNA for the CDR3: TGTGCCAGCAGCCAAGTGGAGGGGCCGATCCCCACTGAAGCTTTCTTT. It codes for CASSQVEGPIPTEAFF. The full variable domain, rest sourced from reference TRBV14 and TRBJ1-1, is EAGVTQFPSHSVIEKGQTVTLRCDPISGHDNLYWYRRVMGKEIKFLLHFVKESKQDESGMPNNRFLAERTGGTYSTLKVQPAELEDSGVYFCASSQVEGPIPTEAFFGQGTRLTVV.

The V gene is TRBV6-4, the J gene TRBJ2-1, with 11 bases fitting TRBD2. The CDR3 consists of 16 residues. After removal of 5 bases from V and 9 bases from J, the junction contained 12 bases not matched to a gene. From germline, CDR1 is MRHNA and CDR2 SNTAGT. The CDR3 protein is CASSSFSGGAFSEQFF. The CDR3, as DNA: TGTGCCAGCAGTTCATTTAGCGGGGGGGCCTTTAGTGAGCAGTTCTTC.

V gene TRBV5-1 combines with J gene TRBJ2-3, with a possible D match to TRBD2 (7 bases). The CDR3 spans 18 residues. CDR1 and CDR2 (germline): SGHRS, YFSETQ. The germline V and J ends were trimmed by 2 bases and 1 base, with 20 bases remaining between them. CDR3 loop: CASSFYLRGAQGTDTQYF. CDR3 in DNA: TGCGCCAGCAGCTTTTATTTACGGGGGGCCCAAGGCACAGATACGCAGTATTTT.

V usage is TRBV5-1 and J usage is TRBJ2-2; 10 bases agree with TRBD1. This CDR3 comprises 17 residues. V gave up 0 bases and J gave up 5 bases; unmatched junction bases: 7. Per the germline V gene, CDR1 is SGHRS and CDR2 is YFSETQ. CDR3 protein: CASSLGQTGGATGELFF. The DNA of the CDR3 is TGCGCCAGCAGCTTGGGGCAGACAGGGGGCGCGACCGGGGAGCTGTTTTTT.

CDR3 sequence: CASSLGGRINEKLFF. In nucleotides, the CDR3 is TGTGCCAGCAGCTTAGGTGGCAGGATAAATGAAAAACTGTTTTTT. The V gene is TRBV7-2, the J gene TRBJ1-4; no definite D call. Trimming pared 1 base from V and 5 bases from J, leaving 11 bases between. This CDR3 is 15 amino acids long. CDR1 SGHTA and CDR2 FQGNSA come from the germline V gene.

The rearrangement joins TRBV7-9 to TRBJ1-6, with TRBD1 matching over 8 bases. The CDR3 consists of 17 residues. Germline CDR1 SEHNR, CDR2 FQNEAQ (reference sequence). The V gene end was trimmed by 2 bases and the J gene end by 5 bases; junction bases not matched to a gene: 8. The DNA of the CDR3 is TGTGCCAGCAGCTTAACGGACAGGGCCCCCGATAATTCACCCCTCCACTTT. Translated: CASSLTDRAPDNSPLHF.

This clone has a handful of counts. This chain uses TRBV10-2 with TRBJ2-7; 9 bases fit TRBD2. Trimming cost V 5 bases and J 4 bases; bases outside gene matches: 6. CDR1 WSHSY and CDR2 SAAADI come from the germline V gene. This CDR3 has 14 residues. CDR3 amino acids: CASSKAGGTYEQYF. The CDR3 DNA reads as TGCGCCAGCAGTAAAGCGGGGGGCACATACGAGCAGTACTTC.

On this clone: Other nucleotide sequences in the sample specify the same CDR3. J is TRBJ1-1 and V is TRBV5-1; 8 bases map to TRBD1. Germline V gene data show CDR1 as SGHRS and CDR2 as YFSETQ. V trimming: 3 bases; J trimming: 1 base; junction bases outside the gene matches: 2. CDR3 length equals 14 residues. The CDR3 here is CASSSDRGNTEAFF. CDR3 in DNA: TGCGCCAGCAGCTCCGACAGGGGGAACACTGAAGCTTTCTTT.

The V call is TRBV30, the J call TRBJ1-5; maybe TRBD1 (5 bases). Germline V CDR1 and CDR2: GTSNPN, SVGIG (reference sequence). V lost 2 bases and J 4 bases, leaving 12 bases between the germline ends. The CDR3 length is 14 residues. The CDR3 region has the DNA TGTGCCTGGAGTCTTTCGCAGGGAAATCAGCCCCAGCATTTT. This sequence encodes CAWSLSQGNQPQHF.

The CDR3 region is CASSPSSYEQYF. CDR3 sequence (DNA): TGCGCCAGCAGCCCGAGCTCCTACGAGCAGTACTTC. The V call is TRBV4-1, the J call TRBJ2-7, with unresolved D. The CDR3 runs to 12 residues. CDR1 is MGHRA, CDR2 YSYEKL, per germline. V gave up 4 bases and J gave up 0 bases, with 4 bases separating them.

The genes are TRBV7-9 and TRBJ1-2; 7 nucleotides align to TRBD1. The length of the CDR3 is 15 residues. Losses at the gene ends were 4 bases for V and 0 bases for J; bases not matched to a gene: 5. From germline, CDR1 is SEHNR and CDR2 FQNEAQ (reference sequence). DNA for the CDR3: TGTGCCAGCAGCTCGCAGGGGGGATCTAACTATGGCTACACCTTC. Residues: CASSSQGGSNYGYTF.

V gene TRBV6-5 combines with J gene TRBJ1-2, with D possibly matching TRBD1 (6 bases). There are 13 residues in the CDR3. V was shortened by 0 bases and J by 8 bases, with 10 bases between the two germline ends. CDR1 and CDR2 from the germline V gene are MNHEY and SVGAGI. DNA of the CDR3: TGTGCCAGCAGTTACTCACAGGGATTCGGCTACACCTTC. Amino acids: CASSYSQGFGYTF.

This clone occurred once. The gene calls are TRBV29-1 and TRBJ2-2; weak D call: TRBD1 (5 bases). Germline-derived CDR1 and CDR2 are SQVTM and ANQGSEA. V was pared by 1 base and J by 4 bases, with 13 bases between. This CDR3 has 15 residues. Written as DNA, the CDR3 is TGCAGCGTTGAAGGGGGCGATGGCGTCACCGGGGAGCTGTTTTTT. Translation: CSVEGGDGVTGELFF.

The chain employs TRBV7-3 and TRBJ2-7, with TRBD1 as a possible D gene (6 bases). V gave up 5 bases and J gave up 9 bases, with 17 bases separating them. Germline lookup yields CDR1 SGHTA and CDR2 FQGTGA. The CDR3 consists of 13 residues. The CDR3 protein is CASSLSPGQMQYF. CDR3 nucleotide sequence: TGTGCCAGCAGCCTAAGCCCAGGACAGATGCAGTACTTC.

This sequence joins TRBV29-1 and TRBJ1-1; TRBD1 might be the D (5 bases). V gave up 6 bases and J gave up 2 bases, with 19 bases separating them. The CDR3 has 15 residues. Germline CDR1 and CDR2: SQVTM and ANQGSEA. The CDR3 here is CSVVGRLGGNTEAFF. The CDR3 DNA is TGCAGCGTCGTAGGGAGGCTGGGGGGAAACACTGAAGCTTTCTTT. The full variable domain, with the rest looked up from reference TRBV29-1 and TRBJ1-1, is SAVISQKPSRDICQRGTSLTIQCQVDSQVTMMFWYRQQPGQSLTLIATANQGSEATYESGFVIDKFPISRPNLTFSTLTVSNMSPEDSSIYLCSVVGRLGGNTEAFFGQGTRLTVV.